This T cell receptor beta chain was identified in a study of blood T cells in healthy people across ages. Study in general: There was about one barcoded beta molecule captured by template switching per two T cells. Study-level findings and limits: Shifts in expanded clonotypes may have been confounded by donor CMV status, which was unknown. When one million T cells were used, diversity estimates were thought to be underestimates.

Sample-barcoded 5' priming and a J-beta primer mix drove a second PCR of roughly 7 to 11 cycles. Each cDNA molecule carried a tag from a template-switch adaptor that contained 12 random nucleotides. TCRdb redid the calling of the 5' RACE reads with MiXCR, one entry per CDR3 protein. Among hundreds of thousands of distinct CDR3 sequences listed, around half were seen once. The V gene's germline CDR1 is LGHNA and CDR2 YNFKEQ. This CDR3 contains 14 residues. Trimming shortened V by 1 base and J by 6 bases, and 9 bases separated the two germline ends. About this clonotype: Its target is not known.

The J gene is TRBJ2-2, the V gene TRBV4-2; tentatively, D is TRBD1 (6 bases). This sequence was found in an older woman in good health. The sequenced material came from blood. The CDR3 region is CASSQAGVPGELFF. For the CDR3, the DNA is TGTGCCAGCAGCCAAGCAGGGGTTCCCGGGGAGCTGTTTTTT.